The present T cell receptor (beta chain) was sequenced within a study of tumour-infiltrating T cells in Burkitt lymphoma. About the research overall: This cohort included all epidemiological subtypes of Burkitt lymphoma. Productive clonality predicted overall and progression-free survival.

The sample holds a few counts of this clone. Its specificity is unknown. Study findings and constraints: Several public clonotypes were shared across many Burkitt lymphoma patients.

Some clones are missing from TCRdb's copy, which holds only in-frame ones; the method was immunoSEQ multiplex PCR. The data hold 46,000 or so clones, with around a third observed a single time. Germline V gene lookup returns CDR1 MNHEY and CDR2 SMNVEV (reference sequence). Trimming stripped 5 bases from V and 3 bases from J, with 10 bases between. The CDR3 sequence is 13 residues long. The chain has TRBV27 and TRBJ1-1; unclear D gene. The source of this sequence is a human donor with Burkitt lymphoma. Source material: tumor tissue. Here the CDR3 reads CASSPQVDTEAFF. The CDR3 DNA reads TGTGCCAGCAGTCCTCAGGTGGACACTGAAGCTTTCTTT.